A selection of T cell receptor beta chains follows, all from one sample in a study of blood T cell repertoires in COVID-19. Produced via immunoSEQ multiplex PCR; TCRdb's table is partial and in-frame only. The data contain approximately 69,000 clones, around 88% of them seen just once; the ten biggest clones take up around 10%. The sequenced material came from peripheral blood. These receptor sequences come from a human donor in a cohort sampled during active COVID-19. CDR3s leave out the opening cysteine and the closing phenylalanine or tryptophan. A D gene is named only where the DNA matches it firmly.

>TRBJ2-3|TRBV3-1/TRBV3-2|NA
ASSQGTGTDTQY
>TRBJ1-3|TRBV6-5|TRBD1
ASRGTVSGNTIY
>TRBJ2-7|TRBV6-5|TRBD1
AVRDRVYEQY
>TRBJ2-7|TRBV2|NA
ASAGPIAYEQY
>TRBJ2-5|TRBV6-5|TRBD2
ASTSSGGAETQY
>TRBJ1-3|TRBV5-4|NA
ASSLDGRPGNTIY
>TRBJ2-1|TRBV5-6|TRBD1
ASSRGQGAPYNEQF
>TRBJ1-6|TRBV7-8|TRBD1
ASSLALGQGRPNSPLH
>TRBJ2-5|TRBV3-1/TRBV3-2|NA
ASSQLLDETQY
>TRBJ2-4|TRBV6-2/TRBV6-3|TRBD2
ASSYTPAMSGRNIQY
>TRBJ2-1|TRBV13|TRBD2
ASSLEAWTSGGLLDEQF
>TRBJ2-1|TRBV10-3|NA
AISVFGKLGYNEQF
>TRBJ2-1|TRBV5-1|TRBD2
ASSLKLAGSRLSYNEQF
>TRBJ1-5|TRBV10-2|NA
ASSGQYSNQPQH
>TRBJ2-2|TRBV28|NA
ASRLGVTGELF
>TRBJ1-2|TRBV11-1|NA
ASSPDSNYGYT
>TRBJ2-3|TRBV6-1|NA
ASSERRGLGDTQY
>TRBJ1-6|TRBV12-5|NA
ASGSERGSSYNSPLH
>TRBJ2-5|TRBV9|NA
ASSVGYVVGEETQY
>TRBJ2-1|TRBV11-2|NA
ASSLDGGPYNEQF
>TRBJ1-5|TRBV5-4|NA
ASSLGFEGGQPQH
>TRBJ1-6|TRBV14|NA
ASSQEKQGYNSPLH
>TRBJ2-7|TRBV29-1|TRBD1
SSRDSTYEQY
>TRBJ2-4|TRBV7-9|TRBD1
ATGTGAKNIQY
>TRBJ2-2|TRBV19|NA
ASSIQARITGELF
>TRBJ2-5|TRBV6-5|NA
ASRQGPGVETQY
>TRBJ1-1|TRBV15|NA
ATSRGGAWGTEAF
>TRBJ1-2|TRBV7-9|NA
ASSSRTDYGYT
>TRBJ2-7|TRBV6-5|NA
AIKFGGGSYEQY
>TRBJ2-1|TRBV2|NA
ASSVSADYNEQF
>TRBJ2-5|TRBV19|NA
ASSIDSTGLQETQY
>TRBJ2-2|TRBV19|TRBD1
ASSGGQGAGTGELF
>TRBJ2-7|TRBV10-3|NA
AISGTETYEQY
>TRBJ2-1|TRBV11-3|NA
ASSLGGDVFHEQF
>TRBJ1-1|TRBV5-1|NA
ASSLSQRNTEAF
>TRBJ1-3|TRBV18|NA
ASSPGRVKENTIY
>TRBJ1-2|TRBV7-2|NA
ASSLQGYGYT
>TRBJ2-1|TRBV18|TRBD1
ASSPRTGVRGSYNEQF
>TRBJ2-7|TRBV7-3|NA
ASSLLVGPSYEQY
>TRBJ2-7|TRBV5-5|TRBD1
ASSGISRGRGTYEQY
>TRBJ1-5|TRBV12-3/TRBV12-4|NA
ASRGQPNQPQH
>TRBJ1-3|TRBV14|TRBD1
ASSQDQGTANTIY
>TRBJ2-5|TRBV11-2|NA
ASSPIGVASKKETQY
>TRBJ2-7|TRBV5-1|NA
ASSLGSSYEQY
>TRBJ2-3|TRBV4-3|NA
ASSQEPRSTDTQY
>TRBJ2-3|TRBV6-2/TRBV6-3|TRBD2
ASSYLLLAGATGGTDTQY